This record covers a single TCR beta chain. Its recognized antigen is unknown. No clone much larger than this one lies a single base away; base qualities are absent. The record originates from a study of blood T cell repertoires in COVID-19 (dated by TCRdb to 2020 to 2021). Study-wide context: Samples covering the acute and convalescent phases of COVID-19 were provided by collaborators in the United States, Italy and Spain. The material from the prospective study consisted of cDNA or gDNA derived from T cells, B-cell-depleted T cells, or PBMCs. Subjects who had been exposed to COVID-19, were actively infected with it, or had recovered from it provided the deeply sampled blood TCRbeta repertoires that made up the dataset. The repertoires were released in a freely available public database meant as a resource for research on the immune response to SARS-CoV-2. The samples were drawn from the first 160 participants of the ongoing ImmuneRACE study and from more than 1,000 subjects provided by 6 global collaborators. A de-identified subject ID, COVID-19 status, age in years and sex were almost always included in the sample metadata. Where available, HLA class I and class II types were obtained from metadata supplied by the sample provider rather than from assay-based typing.

On the study overall, not on this receptor specifically: Clinical and demographic metadata were provided uncurated, with the amount varying by source and participant.

Participants in the prospective study were enrolled through a virtual design, were aged about 18 to 90 years, and lived in approximately 25 United States geographic areas. Cohort assignment in the prospective study relied on participant-reported clinical history from a screening survey and a study questionnaire. For ImmuneRACE Cohort 3, a participant was defined as recovered based on two consecutive negative NP/OP PCR tests, clearance by a healthcare professional, or resolution of symptoms. In the prospective study, mobile phlebotomists collected whole blood, serum and a nasopharyngeal or oropharyngeal swab from each participant. Additional blood draws and questionnaires over a 2-month period could optionally be provided by prospective study participants. Blood samples from the prospective study were shipped frozen or at room temperature prior to DNA extraction. The immunoSEQ Assay, a bias-controlled multiplex PCR, was used to amplify TCRbeta CDR3 regions from genomic DNA. Regarding the original processing steps: The number of nucleated cells in each sample was estimated by amplification of reference gene primers within the assay. To quantify the absolute abundance of each unique TCRbeta CDR3 rearrangement, sequence reads were collapsed and filtered. Productive Simpson clonality was computed per sample as the square root of Simpson's diversity index over productive rearrangements. TCRdb took this table from immuneACCESS and kept in-frame rearrangements with V and J called. Such tables lack part of the clones; where checked against another copy, unresolved V genes explain under half of the gap, and the rest is unexplained. V and J calls and clone size come straight from that table; D and trimming were deduced from the DNA. The sample yields roughly 140,000 clones; roughly 80% were counted once. 6.2% of the sample lies in the top ten.

The TCR sequence derives from a woman between 35 and 50 years old who had recovered from COVID-19. The sample was PBMCs or T cells enriched from blood (not recorded which).

This receptor carries the CDR3 CASSHGGELSYEQYF. The bases are TGCGCCAGCAGCCATGGGGGGGAACTGTCCTACGAGCAGTACTTC. Recombination linked TRBV4-1 to TRBJ2-7, with TRBD2 identical over 7 junction bases. Trimming takes 3 bases off V and 1 base off J; junction bases not matched to a gene: 6. The germline V gene yields MGHRA for CDR1 and YSYEKL for CDR2. From the cysteine up to the phenylalanine, the CDR3 has a length of 15 residues. The only DNA kept is the CDR3, 45 bases in frame from the first base.